This TCR beta chain was identified during a study of T cells in Graves' hyperthyroidism and ophthalmopathy. The CDR3 length is 11 residues. Trimming stripped 6 bases from V and 6 bases from J, with 6 bases between. The germline V gene has CDR1 LNHNV and CDR2 YYDKDF (reference sequence). RNA transcripts served as the template for amplifying TCR beta CDR3 regions. First-round RT-PCR of the TCR CDR3 relied on the HTBI primer set. TCRdb re-derived calls from the multiplex PCR reads in MiXCR, one entry per CDR3 protein. This sample has 300,000 to 400,000 distinct CDR3 sequences; around 23% occur once, and the top ten carry 50%. With a duration under 2 months, the hyperthyroidism was newly diagnosed in patients aged 18 to 65. The study's findings and limits: Stable hyperthyroidism was separated from ophthalmopathy by a model based on 13 V-J features. Most clonotypes expanded in the thyroid (above 0.001) were also present in blood.

This clonotype was seen only a few times. The antigen is not known. Sequenced sample: blood. The clonotype originates from a woman aged 50 to 60 with Graves' hyperthyroidism. The chain links TRBV15 to TRBJ2-1; D not resolved. The CDR3 nucleotides are TGTGCCACCAGAGGTAGCAATGAGCAGTTCTTC. Protein: CATRGSNEQFF. Filled out from reference TRBV15 and TRBJ2-1, the complete variable domain reads DAMVIQNPRYQVTQFGKPVTLSCSQTLNHNVMYWYQQKSSQAPKLLFHYYDKDFNNEADTPDNFQSRRPNTSFCFLDIRSPGLGDTAMYLCATRGSNEQFFGPGTRLTVL.